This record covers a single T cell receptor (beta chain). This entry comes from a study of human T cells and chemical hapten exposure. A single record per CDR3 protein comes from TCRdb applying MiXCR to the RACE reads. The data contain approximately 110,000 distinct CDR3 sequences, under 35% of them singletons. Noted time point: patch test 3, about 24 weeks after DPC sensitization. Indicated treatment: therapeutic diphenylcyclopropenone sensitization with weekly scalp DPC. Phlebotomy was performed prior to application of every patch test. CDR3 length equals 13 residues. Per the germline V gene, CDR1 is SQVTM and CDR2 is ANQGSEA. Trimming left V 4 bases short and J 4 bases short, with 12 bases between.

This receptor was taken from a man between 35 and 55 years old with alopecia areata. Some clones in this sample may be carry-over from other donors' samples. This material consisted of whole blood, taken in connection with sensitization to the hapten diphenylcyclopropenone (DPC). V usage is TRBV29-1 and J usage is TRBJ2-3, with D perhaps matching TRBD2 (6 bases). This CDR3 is CSVADTGADTQYF. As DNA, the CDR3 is TGCAGCGTTGCCGACACGGGGGCAGATACGCAGTATTTT.